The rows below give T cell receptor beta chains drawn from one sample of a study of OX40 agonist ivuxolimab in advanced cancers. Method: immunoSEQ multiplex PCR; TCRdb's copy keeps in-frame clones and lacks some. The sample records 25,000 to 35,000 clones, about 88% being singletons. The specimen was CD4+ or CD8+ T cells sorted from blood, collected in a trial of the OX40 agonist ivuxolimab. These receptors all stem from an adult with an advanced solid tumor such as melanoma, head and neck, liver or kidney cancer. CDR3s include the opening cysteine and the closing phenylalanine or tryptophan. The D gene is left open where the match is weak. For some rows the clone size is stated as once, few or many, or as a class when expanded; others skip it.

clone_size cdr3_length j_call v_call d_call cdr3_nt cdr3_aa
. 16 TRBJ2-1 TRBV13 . TGTGCCAGCAGCTTAGGCCGGCAAAGCTCCTACAATGAGCAGTTCTTC CASSLGRQSSYNEQFF
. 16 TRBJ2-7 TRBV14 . TGTGCCAGCAGCCAGGGAGATAGCGGAACCTCCTACGAGCAGTACTTC CASSQGDSGTSYEQYF
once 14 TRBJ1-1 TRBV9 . TGTGCCAGCAGCGTAGCGCCCGGGGTCACTGAAGCTTTCTTT CASSVAPGVTEAFF
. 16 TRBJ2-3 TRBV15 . TGTGCCACCAGCAGAGAAGGGGTTGGTAGAGCAGATACGCAGTATTTT CATSREGVGRADTQYF
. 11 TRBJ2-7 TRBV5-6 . TGTGCCAGCAGCTTAGGGTACGAGCAGTACTTC CASSLGYEQYF
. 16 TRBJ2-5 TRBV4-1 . TGCGCCAGCAGCCACCCCCCGAACGGGCAGGGGGAGACCCAGTACTTC CASSHPPNGQGETQYF
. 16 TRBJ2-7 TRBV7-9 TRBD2 TGTGCCAGCAGCCCAGGGACTAGCGGGAGGAGTTACGAGCAGTACTTC CASSPGTSGRSYEQYF
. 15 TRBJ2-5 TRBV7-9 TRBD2 TGTGCCAGCAGCCGGACTAGCGGGTTGAAGGAGACCCAGTACTTC CASSRTSGLKETQYF
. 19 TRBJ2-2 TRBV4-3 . TGCGCCAGCAGCCAAGTGGTATACGGGGTTAACGCGAACACCGGGGAGCTGTTTTTT CASSQVVYGVNANTGELFF
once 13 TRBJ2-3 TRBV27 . TGTGCCAGCAGTTGGGAAGCCACGGGTACGCAGTATTTT CASSWEATGTQYF
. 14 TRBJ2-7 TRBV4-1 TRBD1 TGCGCCAGCAGCTCCCGACAGGGGGCTTACGAGCAGTACTTC CASSSRQGAYEQYF
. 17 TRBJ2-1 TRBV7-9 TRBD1 TGTGCCAGCAGCCGGAGCGTGGGACAGGGGTTTTTGGATGAGCAGTTCTTC CASSRSVGQGFLDEQFF
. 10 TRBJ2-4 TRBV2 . TGTGCCAGCAGAGGAAACATTCAGTACTTC CASRGNIQYF
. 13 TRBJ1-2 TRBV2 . TGTGCCAGCAGTTCCCGGACGATGGTTGGCTACACCTTC CASSSRTMVGYTF
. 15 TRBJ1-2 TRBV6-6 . TGTGCCAGCAGTTACGACCTGGACGGCTCCCGGGGCTACACCTTC CASSYDLDGSRGYTF
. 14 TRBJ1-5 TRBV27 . TGTGCCAGCAGTTCCAAGGCAGGCAATCAGCCCCAGCATTTT CASSSKAGNQPQHF
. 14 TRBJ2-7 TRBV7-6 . TGTGCCAGCAGCTTACTAGCGCCCACCTACGAGCAGTACTTC CASSLLAPTYEQYF
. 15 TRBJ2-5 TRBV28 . TGTGCCAGCAGTTCCCCCCGAAAGACAGAAGAGACCCAGTACTTC CASSSPRKTEETQYF
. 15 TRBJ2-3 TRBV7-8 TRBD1 TGTGCCAGCAGCATCCGGGACAGGGAAGCAGATACGCAGTATTTT CASSIRDREADTQYF
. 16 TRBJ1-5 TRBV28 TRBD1 TGTGCCAGCAGTCCGACGGGACAGGGCGCTGGTCAGCCCCAGCATTTT CASSPTGQGAGQPQHF
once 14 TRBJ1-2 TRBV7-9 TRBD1 TGTGCCAGCAGCCCGGGGACAGGAGCTACGGGCTACACCTTC CASSPGTGATGYTF
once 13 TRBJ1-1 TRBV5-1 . TGCGCCAGCAGCTTGGGACAAGGATCGGAAGCTTTCTTT CASSLGQGSEAFF
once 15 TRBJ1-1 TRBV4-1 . TGCGCCAGCAGCCAAGAGATGGCGGCGAACACTGAAGCTTTCTTT CASSQEMAANTEAFF
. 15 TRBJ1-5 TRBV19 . TGTGCCAGTAGTATGTATGGGGTGAGCAATCAGCCCCAGCATTTT CASSMYGVSNQPQHF
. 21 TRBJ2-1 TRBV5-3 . TGTGCCAGAAGCTTCAGGCCCCCGGGACAGGGACGGGAGGGCCAGGACTATGAGCAGTTCTTC CARSFRPPGQGREGQDYEQFF
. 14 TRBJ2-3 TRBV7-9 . TGTGCCAGCAGACAGGGCGGGAGCACAGATACGCAGTATTTT CASRQGGSTDTQYF
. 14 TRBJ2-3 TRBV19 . TGTGCCAGTAGTATAGGCCTTGTCACAGATACGCAGTATTTT CASSIGLVTDTQYF
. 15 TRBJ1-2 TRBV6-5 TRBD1 TGTGCCAGCAGTTCAAGGGACAGGAAAGTCTATGGCTACACCTTC CASSSRDRKVYGYTF
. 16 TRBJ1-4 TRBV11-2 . TGTGCCAGCAGCCCCTACCGAGGCCCAACTAATGAAAAACTGTTTTTT CASSPYRGPTNEKLFF
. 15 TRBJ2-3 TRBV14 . TGTGCCAGCAGCCCTCTCCGGGCGGGACAAGATACGCAGTATTTT CASSPLRAGQDTQYF